The 18 T cell receptor beta chains below all came from one sample that was sequenced in a study of blood T cell repertoires in COVID-19. Sequencing was performed with immunoSEQ multiplex PCR; in TCRdb, only in-frame clones are kept and a portion is missing. The sample records 200,000 to 300,000 clones, 86% being singletons. Sequencing input: peripheral blood. The source is an elderly woman with COVID-19, enrolled during active disease.

The chain recombines TRBV11-2 with TRBJ2-1; maybe TRBD2 (5 bases). The CDR3 consists of 15 residues. Trimming pared 5 bases from V and 6 bases from J, leaving 17 bases between. The germline V gene has CDR1 SGHAT and CDR2 FQNNGV. CDR3 sequence reads: CASSISETKSNEQFF. The CDR3 bases are TGTGCCAGCAGCATTAGCGAGACAAAGTCCAATGAGCAGTTCTTC.

In DNA, the CDR3 is TGCAGCGCCAGGGTAGGGGTTGAACCTTCCTACGAGCAGTACGTC. Protein product: CSARVGVEPSYEQYV. The chain employs TRBV29-1 and TRBJ2-7, with D tentatively TRBD1 (5 bases). The CDR3 is 15 amino acids. Germline CDR1 reads SQVTM; CDR2 reads ANQGSEA. The ends were cut back, 7 bases at V and 1 base at J, with 20 bases in the middle.

This chain connects TRBV5-4 to TRBJ2-2, with TRBD1 identical over 12 bases. The germline V gene encodes CDR1 SGHNT and CDR2 YYREEE (reference sequence). V gave up 3 bases and J gave up 2 bases; unmatched junction bases: 5. This CDR3 is 17 amino acids long. As DNA, the CDR3 is TGTGCCAGCAGCTCAGGGACAGGGGGCCGTAACACCGGGGAGCTGTTTTTT. This translates into CASSSGTGGRNTGELFF.

This chain connects TRBV7-9 to TRBJ1-1; 8 bases fit TRBD1. J lost 1 base, V lost 6 bases, and 1 base had no gene match. The CDR3 sequence is 13 residues long. Germline assignment: CDR1 SEHNR and CDR2 FQNEAQ (reference sequence). The CDR3 sequence is CASSGQGNTEAFF. The DNA of the CDR3 is TGTGCCAGCAGTGGACAGGGGAACACTGAAGCTTTCTTT. The variable domain in full, completed from reference TRBV7-9 and TRBJ1-1, reads DTGVSQNPRHKITKRGQNVTFRCDPISEHNRLYWYRQTLGQGPEFLTYFQNEAQLEKSRLLSDRFSAERPKGSFSTLEIQRTEQGDSAMYLCASSGQGNTEAFFGQGTRLTVV.

The chain couples TRBV2 to TRBJ1-5; tentatively, D is TRBD1 (6 bases). The CDR3 has 17 residues. The germline V gene has CDR1 SNHLY and CDR2 FYNNEI. The V and J ends lost 4 bases and 4 bases respectively, with 20 bases between them. CDR3 DNA sequence: TGTGCCAGCAGTGGGGGGCAGGGAACGATAGGGAATCAGCCCCAGCATTTT. Translating it yields CASSGGQGTIGNQPQHF.

CDR3 sequence reads: CASSPATGTGALGYTF. Here the CDR3 DNA reads TGTGCCAGCAGTCCCGCCACCGGGACAGGGGCCCTTGGCTACACCTTC. The rearrangement joins TRBV27 to TRBJ1-2, with 10 bases identical to TRBD1. Germline trimming cut 5 bases from V and 7 bases from J; bases unmatched to any gene: 13. Germline-derived CDR1 and CDR2 are MNHEY and SMNVEV (reference sequence). This CDR3 is 16 amino acids long.

The V gene is TRBV7-2, the J gene TRBJ1-1, with no clear D. The CDR3 covers 12 residues. The germline gives CDR1 SGHTA, CDR2 FQGNSA. Trimming left V 2 bases short and J 3 bases short, with 4 bases between. The CDR3 sequence is CASSLWHTEAFF. Written as DNA, the CDR3 is TGTGCCAGCAGCTTATGGCACACTGAAGCTTTCTTT.

The V and J genes are TRBV12-3 or TRBV12-4 and TRBJ1-5; D not resolved. Trimming shortened V by 2 bases and J by 7 bases, and 9 bases separated the two germline ends. The CDR3 sequence is 13 residues long. CDR3 sequence (DNA): TGTGCCAGCAGTTTATTGGCGGGACAGCCCCAGCATTTT. Translating it yields CASSLLAGQPQHF.

This clone was counted only a few times. The chain combines TRBV6-5 with TRBJ1-2, with TRBD1 matching over 9 bases. The V gene's germline CDR1 is MNHEY and CDR2 SVGAGI. V lost 2 bases to trimming and J lost 3 bases; unmatched junction nucleotides: 4. The length of the CDR3 is 15 residues. The CDR3 here is CASSYRRDRDYGYTF. In DNA, the CDR3 is TGTGCCAGCAGTTACAGGCGGGACAGGGACTATGGCTACACCTTC.

J is TRBJ2-2 and V is TRBV2; D is possibly TRBD1 (6 bases). The CDR3 has 13 residues. CDR1 and CDR2 (germline): SNHLY, FYNNEI. The V end was cut by 7 bases, the J end by 4 bases, with 10 bases between. The CDR3 spells CASNRVGTGELFF. The CDR3 coding sequence is TGTGCCAGCAACAGGGTTGGCACCGGGGAGCTGTTTTTT.

The chain has TRBV24-1 and TRBJ1-4; a weak D match, TRBD1 (6 bases). V gave up 4 bases and J gave up 7 bases, with 15 bases separating them. The CDR3 loop spans 15 amino acids. Germline CDR1 and CDR2: KGHDR and SFDVKD. The CDR3 DNA is TGTGCCACCAGTGAGGGACAAATGGTCGGTGAAAAACTGTTTTTT. This sequence encodes CATSEGQMVGEKLFF.

The V gene is TRBV9, the J gene TRBJ2-2; D is possibly TRBD2 (6 bases). Germline lookup yields CDR1 SGDLS and CDR2 YYNGEE. V was pared by 0 bases and J by 1 base, with 7 bases between. The CDR3 covers 15 residues. The CDR3 DNA reads TGTGCCAGCAGCGTAGGCGGGGTGAACACCGGGGAGCTGTTTTTT. As protein: CASSVGGVNTGELFF.

The chain carries TRBV6-5 and TRBJ2-7; D might be TRBD1 (5 bases). Germline V CDR1 and CDR2: MNHEY, SVGAGI. The V end lost 4 bases, the J end lost 1 base, and 14 bases lay between the germline ends. The CDR3 loop spans 15 amino acids. This CDR3 reads CASSSPKRGSYEQYV. CDR3 DNA: TGTGCCAGCAGTTCCCCCAAAAGGGGTTCCTACGAGCAGTACGTC.

This chain links TRBV7-2 with TRBJ2-5; the match to TRBD2 covers 11 bases. J lost 5 bases, V lost 8 bases, and 10 bases had no gene match. CDR3 length: 15 amino acids. Germline V gives CDR1 SGHTA, CDR2 FQGNSA. The CDR3 nucleotides are TGTGCCAGCGTACTAGCGGGGGCCCACAGTGAGACCCAGTACTTC. It yields the protein CASVLAGAHSETQYF.

The chain combines TRBV6-2 or TRBV6-3 with TRBJ1-6, with D hard to call. Germline CDR1 MNHEY, CDR2 SVGEGT. The CDR3 loop spans 15 amino acids. V was cut by 2 bases and J by 7 bases, with 12 bases left in between. CDR3 DNA sequence: TGTGCCAGCAGTTACGAAAGACAACCCAATTCACCCCTCCACTTT. Its protein product is CASSYERQPNSPLHF.

The chain uses TRBV18 and TRBJ2-3; TRBD1 matches 9 bases. The CDR3 extends over 18 amino acids. The germline gives CDR1 KGHSH, CDR2 LQKENI. Trimming at V came to 5 bases and at J to 0 bases, leaving 12 bases not matched to a gene. CDR3 region: CASSTSLGQGASTDTQYF. CDR3 in DNA: TGTGCCAGCTCAACGAGCCTGGGACAGGGTGCTAGCACAGATACGCAGTATTTT.

V usage is TRBV7-7 and J usage is TRBJ2-1; 7 nucleotides line up with TRBD1. Germline lookup yields CDR1 SSHAT and CDR2 FNYEAQ (reference sequence). The CDR3 extends over 15 amino acids. After removal of 5 bases from V and 1 base from J, the junction contained 5 bases not matched to a gene. The CDR3 here is CASSPGQLSYNEQFF. The CDR3 DNA is TGTGCCAGCAGCCCGGGACAGTTATCCTACAATGAGCAGTTCTTC.

The chain couples TRBV5-1 to TRBJ1-3; TRBD1 aligns across 9 bases. Per the germline V gene, CDR1 is SGHRS and CDR2 is YFSETQ. Unmatched junction bases numbered 5, after V lost 4 bases and J lost 3 bases. This CDR3 spans 15 amino acids. The DNA of the CDR3 is TGCGCCAGCAGCGTGGGACAGGGAGTTGGAAACACCATATATTTT. This sequence encodes CASSVGQGVGNTIYF.